This section outlines one T cell receptor delta chain sequence together with its context. This clone is regarded as large (0.1 to 1%). No antigen is known for it. No per-base quality is available; no much larger clone lies one base away. Germline trimming: 0 bases from V, 1 base from J; junction bases outside gene matches: 7. Its CDR3 holds 18 amino acids, cysteine through phenylalanine. Left in the record is the CDR3 DNA by itself, 54 bases read in frame from the first base. The germline V gene sets CDR1 to GEAIGNYY and CDR2 to EKD. The data derive from a study of gamma-delta T cells after stem cell transplantation (dated by TCRdb to 2016 to 2017). Libraries were made using RT-PCR. TCRdb lists the instrument as Illumina MiSeq. TCRdb called clones afresh from the public reads with CATT; identical DNA rows were later merged. The sample table holds almost 3,000 delta-chain clones, of which around 30% were seen once. The ten most abundant clones make up 20% to 25% of the sample.

The sequenced material came from gamma-delta T cells. Recombination connected TRDV2 to TRDJ1; 13 junctional bases match TRDD3. The TCR was taken from a human donor. It is not recorded whose cells these are; they may come from a transplant donor. The bases are TGTGCCTGTGACACCCTACTAACTGGGGGATACGGCACCGATAAACTCATCTTT. Translated, this gives CACDTLLTGGYGTDKLIF.